The rows below give T cell receptor beta chains drawn from one sample of a study of long-term antiretroviral therapy in people with HIV. Assay: immunoSEQ multiplex PCR; the TCRdb copy retains only in-frame clones and omits some. The sample carries 30,000 or so clones, around 80% recorded once. Source: unsorted PBMCs, taken 1.5 years before starting antiretroviral therapy. The receptors derive from a man between 18 and 29 years old with HIV. CDR3s include the opening cysteine and the closing phenylalanine or tryptophan. Each record gives: clone size, V gene, J gene, D gene, CDR3 protein, CDR3 DNA. D genes are given only for firm matches. Size is stated for part of the rows, as once, few or many counts, or as a class when the clone is expanded.

.	TRBV9	TRBJ2-3	.	CASSVSADTQYF	TGTGCCAGCAGCGTGTCGGCAGATACGCAGTATTTT
.	TRBV5-8	TRBJ2-7	.	CASSPEREREQYF	TGTGCCAGCAGCCCGGAAAGGGAACGGGAGCAGTACTTC
.	TRBV27	TRBJ2-5	TRBD2	CASSAERGGKETQYF	TGTGCCAGCAGCGCTGAGCGGGGGGGTAAAGAGACCCAGTACTTC
.	TRBV9	TRBJ1-3	.	CASSSGSDGNTIYF	TGTGCCAGCAGCTCGGGATCGGACGGAAACACCATATATTTT
.	TRBV20-1	TRBJ2-1	.	CSARTYNEQFF	TGCAGTGCCAGGACCTACAATGAGCAGTTCTTC
.	TRBV5-6	TRBJ1-2	.	CASSLARFYGYTF	TGTGCCAGCAGCTTGGCCAGGTTCTATGGCTACACCTTC
.	TRBV9	TRBJ2-2	.	CASSHISGELFF	TGTGCCAGCAGCCACATCAGCGGGGAGCTGTTTTTT
.	TRBV7-3	TRBJ1-1	.	CASSLLGVNTEAFF	TGTGCCAGCAGCTTACTCGGAGTGAACACTGAAGCTTTCTTT
.	TRBV28	TRBJ2-3	.	CASSKRYRASTDTQYF	TGTGCCAGCAGTAAACGATACAGGGCTAGCACAGATACGCAGTATTTT
.	TRBV7-9	TRBJ2-3	.	CASSWELDTQYF	TGTGCCAGCAGCTGGGAGTTGGATACGCAGTATTTT
.	TRBV28	TRBJ2-4	.	CASSWVRLGSDIQYF	TGTGCCAGCAGTTGGGTAAGACTAGGGTCTGACATTCAGTACTTC
.	TRBV4-2	TRBJ2-7	TRBD2	CASSPTLAGGLVEQYF	TGTGCCAGCAGCCCCACTCTAGCGGGGGGGCTCGTCGAGCAGTACTTC
once	TRBV5-1	TRBJ2-5	.	CASSLRERGETQYF	TGCGCCAGCAGCTTGCGCGAGCGTGGGGAGACCCAGTACTTC
few	TRBV5-1	TRBJ1-2	TRBD1	CASSLVSTGEYGYTF	TGCGCCAGCAGCTTGGTCTCAACAGGGGAGTACGGCTACACCTTC
few	TRBV19	TRBJ2-1	.	CASSIAFGDEQFF	TGTGCCAGTAGTATAGCTTTCGGGGATGAGCAGTTCTTC
.	TRBV5-4	TRBJ1-2	.	CASSADWEERNYGYTF	TGTGCCAGCAGCGCGGACTGGGAAGAGAGGAACTATGGCTACACCTTC
.	TRBV7-8	TRBJ2-2	TRBD2	CASSLGLAGGPGLFF	TGTGCCAGCAGCCTGGGACTAGCGGGGGGGCCTGGGCTGTTTTTT
.	TRBV5-6	TRBJ1-4	.	CASSLIATNEKLFF	TGTGCCAGCAGCTTGATCGCGACTAATGAAAAACTGTTTTTT
.	TRBV23-1	TRBJ2-7	TRBD2	CASSQFGAGGAYEQYF	TGCGCCAGCAGTCAGTTCGGGGCCGGGGGGGCCTACGAGCAGTACTTC
.	TRBV6-1	TRBJ2-7	.	CASWLGAQISYEQYF	TGTGCCAGCTGGTTGGGGGCGCAGATCTCCTACGAGCAGTACTTC
.	TRBV5-6	TRBJ2-2	.	CASSLEKGLNTGELFF	TGTGCCAGCAGCTTGGAAAAAGGCCTTAACACCGGGGAGCTGTTTTTT
.	TRBV18	TRBJ1-1	TRBD1	CASSPPGTGGMNTEAFF	TGTGCCAGCTCACCACCCGGGACAGGGGGCATGAACACTGAAGCTTTCTTT
few	TRBV11-1	TRBJ2-7	TRBD1	CASSPTGANYEQYF	TGTGCCAGCAGCCCAACAGGGGCCAATTACGAGCAGTACTTC
few	TRBV11-1	TRBJ2-3	TRBD2	CASSLSSGSTDTQYF	TGTGCCAGCAGCCTCTCTAGCGGGAGCACGGATACGCAGTATTTT
.	TRBV13	TRBJ2-7	.	CASSPHPPSGDSYEQYF	TGTGCCAGCAGTCCACACCCCCCGTCAGGGGACTCCTACGAGCAGTACTTC
few	TRBV6-5	TRBJ1-2	TRBD1	CASSRQGAEGYTF	TGTGCCAGCAGCCGCCAGGGGGCGGAGGGCTACACCTTC
.	TRBV30	TRBJ2-1	.	CAWSQLGAAYNEQFF	TGTGCCTGGAGTCAATTAGGAGCGGCGTACAATGAGCAGTTCTTC
.	TRBV27	TRBJ2-2	.	CASSFLGTGELFF	TGTGCCAGCAGTTTCTTGGGCACCGGGGAGCTGTTTTTT
.	TRBV13	TRBJ2-7	TRBD1	CASQGRQGGSYEQYF	TGTGCCAGCCAGGGGAGACAGGGGGGCTCCTACGAGCAGTACTTC
.	TRBV6-1	TRBJ2-3	.	CASRVQGTDTQYF	TGTGCCAGCAGGGTACAGGGCACAGATACGCAGTATTTT
.	TRBV2	TRBJ1-2	.	CAIQSREGGYTF	TGTGCCATACAAAGCAGGGAGGGTGGCTACACCTTC
.	TRBV18	TRBJ2-5	TRBD2	CASSPVTSGGGETQYF	TGTGCCAGCTCACCAGTGACTAGCGGAGGGGGAGAGACCCAGTACTTC
medium-sized	TRBV19	TRBJ1-2	.	CATSLLGGGLYGYTF	TGTGCCACCAGCCTCCTAGGCGGGGGGCTCTATGGCTACACCTTC
few	TRBV6-1	TRBJ2-5	TRBD2	CASSPQRGDQETQYF	TGTGCCAGCAGCCCCCAGCGGGGGGACCAAGAGACCCAGTACTTC
.	TRBV9	TRBJ2-5	TRBD2	CASSVGGLAGGHQETQYF	TGTGCCAGCAGCGTAGGGGGACTAGCGGGGGGGCACCAAGAGACCCAGTACTTC
.	TRBV29-1	TRBJ1-3	.	CSVLVGRGGNTIYF	TGCAGCGTTTTGGTGGGCAGGGGCGGAAACACCATATATTTT
.	TRBV30	TRBJ1-1	.	CAWSVKDISNTEAFF	TGTGCCTGGAGTGTAAAGGATATCTCGAACACTGAAGCTTTCTTT
.	TRBV5-1	TRBJ2-5	TRBD2	CASSLVSVGRRNKETQYF	TGCGCCAGCAGCTTGGTTTCGGTCGGGAGGCGTAATAAAGAGACCCAGTACTTC
.	TRBV7-2	TRBJ2-3	.	CASSLRLTQYF	TGTGCCAGCAGCTTACGGCTTACGCAGTATTTT
.	TRBV5-1	TRBJ2-5	.	CASSLVGGMRETQYF	TGCGCCAGCAGCTTGGTTGGGGGGATGCGAGAGACCCAGTACTTC
.	TRBV28	TRBJ1-1	.	CASNREKMNTEAFF	TGTGCCAGCAATCGTGAGAAAATGAACACTGAAGCTTTCTTT
.	TRBV20-1	TRBJ1-1	.	CSARALEAFF	TGCAGTGCTAGAGCTTTGGAAGCTTTCTTT
.	TRBV6-4	TRBJ2-7	TRBD2	CASYKREPYEQYF	TGTGCCAGCTATAAGCGGGAGCCCTACGAGCAGTACTTC
once	TRBV4-1	TRBJ2-2	TRBD2	CASSLRGGQGGELFF	TGCGCCAGCAGCCTTCGGGGGGGCCAGGGCGGGGAGCTGTTTTTT
.	TRBV10-3	TRBJ2-3	TRBD2	CAISPRLAGAPDTQYF	TGTGCCATCAGTCCAAGACTAGCGGGAGCTCCGGATACGCAGTATTTT
.	TRBV6-5	TRBJ1-5	.	CASRVGSNQPQHF	TGTGCCAGCAGGGTAGGGAGCAATCAGCCCCAGCATTTT
.	TRBV27	TRBJ2-3	.	CASSLFPADTQYF	TGTGCCAGCAGTTTATTCCCGGCAGATACGCAGTATTTT
.	TRBV7-9	TRBJ2-1	.	CASIFNAWDEWFF	TGTGCCAGCATCTTCAATGCGTGGGATGAGTGGTTCTTC
.	TRBV6-1	TRBJ1-5	.	CASSQGGGGQPQHF	TGTGCCAGCAGCCAAGGGGGGGGAGGTCAGCCCCAGCATTTT
.	TRBV5-1	TRBJ1-1	TRBD1	CASSLGTGRTEAFF	TGCGCCAGCAGCCTCGGGACAGGGAGGACTGAAGCTTTCTTT
.	TRBV2	TRBJ2-7	TRBD1	CASSAGTGGLYEQYF	TGTGCCAGCAGCGCCGGGACAGGGGGCCTATACGAGCAGTACTTC
.	TRBV29-1	TRBJ1-4	.	CSVDSQNEKLFF	TGCAGCGTTGATTCCCAGAACGAAAAACTGTTTTTT
.	TRBV21-1	TRBJ1-4	.	CASSSPGPNEKLFF	TGTGCCAGCAGCAGCCCGGGTCCTAATGAAAAACTGTTTTTT
.	TRBV9	TRBJ2-2	.	CASSVTPQVTGELFF	TGTGCCAGCAGCGTTACCCCACAGGTCACCGGGGAGCTGTTTTTT
.	TRBV18	TRBJ2-5	.	CASSPETQYF	TGTGCCAGCTCTCCTGAGACCCAGTACTTC
.	TRBV29-1	TRBJ2-7	TRBD1	CSATAGTAGRDEQYF	TGCAGCGCGACCGCCGGGACAGCCGGTCGGGACGAGCAGTACTTC
.	TRBV14	TRBJ1-4	TRBD1	CASSPNRGRSNEKLFF	TGTGCCAGCAGCCCAAACAGGGGGCGGTCTAATGAAAAACTGTTTTTT
few	TRBV19	TRBJ2-7	.	CASSLTGTEQYF	TGTGCCAGTAGCCTGACAGGCACCGAGCAGTACTTC
medium-sized	TRBV7-8	TRBJ1-1	TRBD1	CASSPRTGVFTEAFF	TGTGCCAGCAGCCCCCGGACAGGGGTATTCACTGAAGCTTTCTTT